The 2 T cell receptor beta chains below come from one sample, sequenced in a study of blood T cells in healthy people across ages. A second about 6 to 11 cycle PCR used barcoded and J-beta primers. TCRdb re-called the 5' RACE reads with MiXCR, one entry per CDR3 protein. The data show some 1.5 million distinct CDR3 sequences, approximately 43% seen once. Specimen: blood. The receptor set was obtained from a woman under 30 in good health.

The chain carries TRBV27 and TRBJ2-1, with D maybe TRBD2 (7 bases). The CDR3 loop spans 13 amino acids. The V end was cut by 3 bases, the J end by 9 bases, with 12 bases between. From germline, CDR1 is MNHEY and CDR2 SMNVEV (reference sequence). CDR3 in amino acids: CASSLAGAGEQFF. The CDR3 DNA follows: TGTGCCAGCAGTTTGGCGGGGGCTGGTGAGCAGTTCTTC.

This clonotype turned up a few times. The chain links TRBV12-3 or TRBV12-4 to TRBJ2-3; D remains unclear. The CDR3 covers 13 residues. The V gene lost 7 bases and the J gene lost 0 bases, with 8 bases spanning the gap. CDR3 protein: CASTWPSTDTQYF. The CDR3 DNA reads TGTGCCAGCACCTGGCCTAGCACAGATACGCAGTATTTT.